The next 13 T cell receptor beta chains were all read from a single sample in a study of blood T cell repertoires in COVID-19. TCRdb's table, derived via immunoSEQ multiplex PCR, lists solely in-frame clones and lacks some. Found here are more than 75,000 clones, under 85% of them singletons; the top ten hold approximately 14%. Sequencing was carried out using peripheral blood. All receptors come from a human donor in a cohort sampled during active COVID-19.

The J gene is TRBJ2-3, the V gene TRBV20-1, with 8 bases identical to TRBD2. CDR1 is DFQATT, CDR2 SNEGSKA, per germline (reference sequence). The CDR3 totals 14 residues. With 6 bases clipped from V and 0 bases from J, the junction kept 5 bases outside the gene matches. The CDR3 sequence: CSASSGASTDTQYF. CDR3 nucleotides: TGCAGTGCGAGTAGCGGGGCCAGCACAGATACGCAGTATTTT.

This rearrangement joins TRBV6-5 to TRBJ1-2, with D perhaps matching TRBD1 (6 bases). This CDR3 has 15 amino acids. CDR1 and CDR2 from the germline V gene are MNHEY and SVGAGI. V was trimmed by 7 bases and J by 3 bases, leaving 18 bases between them. CDR3 sequence reads: CASTGGRGAYYGYTF. CDR3 DNA: TGTGCCAGCACCGGAGGTCGGGGGGCGTACTATGGCTACACCTTC.

The chain recombines TRBV7-7 with TRBJ2-1; 8 positions agree with TRBD1. Germline-derived CDR1 and CDR2 are SSHAT and FNYEAQ (reference sequence). J lost 8 bases, V lost 5 bases, and 11 bases had no gene match. The CDR3 spans 15 residues. CDR3 protein: CASSRTGTGFDEQFF. The CDR3 DNA reads TGTGCCAGCAGCCGTACCGGGACAGGCTTCGATGAGCAGTTCTTC.

The CDR3 here is CASSLVTGVRDYGYTF. In DNA form, the CDR3 reads TGCGCCAGCAGCTTGGTGACAGGGGTTAGGGACTATGGCTACACCTTC. This chain links TRBV5-1 with TRBJ1-2, with 8 bases that match TRBD1. This CDR3 comprises 16 residues. Looked up from germline, CDR1 is SGHRS and CDR2 is YFSETQ. With 0 bases clipped from V and 3 bases from J, the junction kept 7 bases outside the gene matches.

This clone was counted a single time. The chain joins TRBV3-1 (or the pseudogene TRBV3-2) to TRBJ2-7; 7 nucleotides agree with TRBD1. The CDR3 runs to 14 residues. The junction had 11 bases not matched to a gene; V was cut back by 8 bases and J by 4 bases. Germline CDR1 reads LGHDT; CDR2 reads YNNKEL (reference sequence). DNA for the CDR3: TGTGCCAGCGCGAGAGCAGGGGGTCTATACGAGCAGTACTTC. Amino acids: CASARAGGLYEQYF.

Here the CDR3 reads CASSEYGLYNSPLHF. The CDR3 DNA reads TGTGCCAGCAGTGAATATGGGCTCTATAATTCACCCCTCCACTTT. The genes are TRBV6-1 and TRBJ1-6, with D unresolved. V was clipped by 2 bases and J by 3 bases, with 8 bases between them. The CDR3 totals 15 residues. CDR1 MNHNS and CDR2 SASEGT come from the germline V gene.

This clone was seen a few times. V and J are TRBV3-1 (or the pseudogene TRBV3-2) and TRBJ1-6; no definite D call. Deletions cut 1 base from V and 7 bases from J, with 5 bases between. The CDR3 runs to 13 residues. In germline, CDR1 is LGHDT, CDR2 YNNKEL (reference sequence). The CDR3 region is CASSQVQNSPLHF. The CDR3 DNA reads TGTGCCAGCAGCCAAGTTCAGAATTCACCCCTCCACTTT.

The V and J genes are TRBV19 and TRBJ1-2; perhaps TRBD1 as D (5 bases). Germline-derived CDR1 and CDR2 are LNHDA and SQIVND (reference sequence). V lost 2 bases and J lost 5, with 12 bases in between. The length of the CDR3 is 14 residues. CDR3 residues: CASSIWPGTYGYTF. The DNA for the CDR3 is TGTGCCAGTAGTATATGGCCAGGGACTTATGGCTACACCTTC.

V usage is TRBV25-1 and J usage is TRBJ1-2; 7 bases align to TRBD1. The CDR3 consists of 17 residues. The ends lost 4 bases at V and 4 bases at J; junction bases unmatched: 15. Germline V gene data show CDR1 as MGHDK and CDR2 as SYGVNS. CDR3 in DNA: TGTGCCAGCAGTGCACGGAGGCCCCCACAGGGGTTCTATGGCTACACCTTC. It codes for CASSARRPPQGFYGYTF.

The CDR3 coding sequence is TGTGCCAGCTCACCACGGGTAGCGGGCGCGCAAGAGACCCAGTACTTC. Its protein is CASSPRVAGAQETQYF. The chain has TRBV18 and TRBJ2-5, with 7 bases identical to TRBD2. Trimming at V came to 1 base and at J to 2 bases, leaving 7 bases not matched to a gene. From germline, CDR1 is KGHSH and CDR2 LQKENI. The length of the CDR3 is 16 residues.

This chain links TRBV24-1 with TRBJ1-2; D call uncertain. CDR1 is KGHDR, CDR2 SFDVKD, per germline. Trimming took 6 bases from V and 8 from J, leaving 12 bases between them. The CDR3 contains 12 residues. Here the CDR3 reads CATSSSAHGYTF. For the CDR3, the DNA is TGTGCCACCAGTTCGAGTGCGCACGGCTACACCTTC.

The J gene is TRBJ2-5, the V gene TRBV7-9, with 9 bases matching TRBD1. The CDR3 is 15 residues long. Germline CDR1 reads SEHNR; CDR2 reads FQNEAQ (reference sequence). With V trimmed by 1 base and J by 5 bases, 5 bases remained unmatched. CDR3 in amino acids: CASSLVSGQGETQYF. The CDR3 DNA follows: TGTGCCAGCAGCTTAGTATCCGGACAGGGGGAGACCCAGTACTTC.

This chain links TRBV6-6 with TRBJ2-5; no clear D. V lost 2 bases, J lost 2 bases, and 9 bases lay in between. Per germline, CDR1 MNHNY and CDR2 SVGAGI (reference sequence). The CDR3 runs to 14 residues. CDR3 in DNA: TGTGCCAGCAGTTACGGCAACCAACAAGAGACCCAGTACTTC. Translation gives CASSYGNQQETQYF.